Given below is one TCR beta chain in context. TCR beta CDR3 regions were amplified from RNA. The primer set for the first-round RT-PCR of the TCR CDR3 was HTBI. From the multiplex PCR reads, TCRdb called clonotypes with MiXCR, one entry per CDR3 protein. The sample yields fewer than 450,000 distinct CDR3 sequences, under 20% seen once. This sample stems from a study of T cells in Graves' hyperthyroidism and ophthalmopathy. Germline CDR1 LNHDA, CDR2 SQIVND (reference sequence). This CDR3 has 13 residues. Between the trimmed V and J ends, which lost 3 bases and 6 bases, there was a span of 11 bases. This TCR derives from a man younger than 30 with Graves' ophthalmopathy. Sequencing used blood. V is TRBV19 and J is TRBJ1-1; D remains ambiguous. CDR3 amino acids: CASSMGLISEAFF. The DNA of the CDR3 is TGTGCCAGTAGTATGGGCCTGATTTCTGAAGCTTTCTTT.